This entry is about one T cell receptor beta chain. What it recognizes is unknown. TCRdb's table, derived via immunoSEQ multiplex PCR, lists solely in-frame clones and lacks some. The data show about 2.1 million clones, more than 85% seen once. Positive CCR7 selection of CD45RO-negative cells yielded the naive CD8 cells, and terminally differentiated effector memory CD45RA+ cells were excluded. The data originate from a study of shared clonotypes between healthy human individuals. General study points: Clonotype sharing among donors likely depends on sequencing depth.

The receptor was isolated from a man between 18 and 29 years old in good health. Some clones in this sample may be carry-over from other donors' samples. The sequencing input was naive CD8+ T cells from PBMCs.

The DNA of the CDR3 is TGTGCCGCCCGGGACACCCGCTACGAGCAGTACTTC. Amino acids: CAARDTRYEQYF. The chain recombines TRBV2 with TRBJ2-7; TRBD1 is a possible D gene (6 bases). The CDR3 totals 12 residues. V gave up 11 bases and J gave up 3 bases, with 14 bases separating them. Germline CDR1 SNHLY, CDR2 FYNNEI.